A selection of T cell receptor beta chains follows, all from one sample in a study of cytomegalovirus exposure and HLA in healthy donors. Libraries were prepared by immunoSEQ multiplex PCR; TCRdb keeps only in-frame clonotypes and omits some of them. The repertoire has 68,000 or so clones, about 90% of them found once; the top ten carry about 3%. Input material: PBMCs. The receptors shown here come from a man aged 18 to 30 in good health and CMV-seronegative. Both conserved end residues are part of each CDR3. The order of the fields is V gene, D gene, J gene, clone size, CDR3 protein, CDR3 DNA. D genes are given only for firm matches. Clone size, where shown, is once, few, many, or a class for clones that have expanded.

TRBV5-4	TRBD2	TRBJ2-1	once	CASSSGTSGSGNEQFF	TGTGCCAGCAGCTCCGGGACTAGCGGGAGTGGCAATGAGCAGTTCTTC
TRBV7-3	.	TRBJ1-1	once	CASSFGLRNTEAFF	TGTGCCAGCAGCTTCGGACTGAGGAACACTGAAGCTTTCTTT
TRBV6-4	.	TRBJ2-3	once	CASSDSGTSTDTQYF	TGTGCCAGCAGTGACTCAGGGACTAGCACAGATACGCAGTATTTT
TRBV10-3	TRBD1	TRBJ2-2	.	CAISERQGANTGELFF	TGTGCCATCAGTGAGAGGCAGGGGGCGAACACCGGGGAGCTGTTTTTT
TRBV5-1	.	TRBJ2-3	.	CASSLAGGREKDTQYF	TGCGCCAGCAGCTTGGCCGGAGGCCGGGAGAAGGATACGCAGTATTTT
TRBV5-6	TRBD1	TRBJ2-5	.	CASSLLRGNPKTQYF	TGTGCCAGCAGCTTGCTCAGGGGGAATCCCAAGACCCAGTACTTC
TRBV19	TRBD1	TRBJ1-1	.	CASSKGAGGTEAFF	TGTGCCAGTAGTAAGGGGGCTGGAGGCACTGAAGCTTTCTTT
TRBV21-1	.	TRBJ1-4	.	CASSNPRGVANEKLFF	TGTGCCAGCAGCAACCCTCGGGGGGTTGCTAATGAAAAACTGTTTTTT
TRBV4-2	.	TRBJ1-3	.	CASSQDRGSGNTIYF	TGTGCCAGCAGCCAAGACAGGGGATCTGGAAACACCATATATTTT
TRBV5-1	TRBD2	TRBJ2-3	.	CASSIGLASTDTQYF	TGCGCCAGCAGCATAGGACTAGCGAGCACAGATACGCAGTATTTT
TRBV4-3	TRBD2	TRBJ2-7	.	CASSQAWGEGSSYEQYF	TGCGCCAGCAGCCAGGCGTGGGGGGAGGGCTCCTCCTACGAGCAGTACTTC
TRBV7-8	.	TRBJ1-2	.	CASSLSGGGYTF	TGTGCCAGCAGCTTATCCGGGGGGGGCTACACCTTC
TRBV7-2	TRBD1	TRBJ2-2	.	CASSQPGTGRTGELFF	TGTGCCAGCAGCCAACCCGGGACAGGACGAACCGGGGAGCTGTTTTTT
TRBV27	TRBD2	TRBJ2-3	.	CASSLAGGQDTQYF	TGTGCCAGCAGTTTAGCGGGAGGGCAGGATACGCAGTATTTT
TRBV30	TRBD2	TRBJ2-1	.	CAWSVLGGRRYNEQFF	TGTGCCTGGAGTGTGTTGGGCGGGAGGCGCTACAATGAGCAGTTCTTC
TRBV5-4	.	TRBJ2-5	.	CASSLDSGVETQYF	TGTGCCAGCAGCTTGGATTCGGGGGTGGAGACCCAGTACTTC